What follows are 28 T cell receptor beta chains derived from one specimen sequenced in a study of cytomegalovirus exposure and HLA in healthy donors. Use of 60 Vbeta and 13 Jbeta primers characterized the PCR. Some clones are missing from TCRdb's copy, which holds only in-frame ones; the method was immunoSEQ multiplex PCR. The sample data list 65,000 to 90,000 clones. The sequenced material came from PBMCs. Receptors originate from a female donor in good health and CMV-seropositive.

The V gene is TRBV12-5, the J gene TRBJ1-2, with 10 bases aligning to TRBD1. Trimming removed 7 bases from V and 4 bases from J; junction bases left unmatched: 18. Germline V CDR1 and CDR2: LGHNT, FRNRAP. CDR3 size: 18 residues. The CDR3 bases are TGTGCTAGTGCCCCGGGACAGGGGAAATCTTCGGATCTCTATGGCTACACCTTC. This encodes CASAPGQGKSSDLYGYTF.

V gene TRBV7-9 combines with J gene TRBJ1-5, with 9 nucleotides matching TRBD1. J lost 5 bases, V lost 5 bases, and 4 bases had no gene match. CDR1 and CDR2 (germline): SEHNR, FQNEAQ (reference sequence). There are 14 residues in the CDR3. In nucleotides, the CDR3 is TGTGCCAGCAGCCCGGGACAGGGTTATCAGCCCCAGCATTTT. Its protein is CASSPGQGYQPQHF.

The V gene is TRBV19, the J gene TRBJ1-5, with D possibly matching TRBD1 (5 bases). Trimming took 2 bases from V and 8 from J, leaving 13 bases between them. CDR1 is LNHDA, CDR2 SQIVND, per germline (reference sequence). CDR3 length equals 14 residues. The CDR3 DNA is TGTGCCAGTAGTATAACGTGGGGGACTGAGCCCCAGCATTTT. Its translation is CASSITWGTEPQHF. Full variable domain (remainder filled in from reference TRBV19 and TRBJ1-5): DGGITQSPKYLFRKEGQNVTLSCEQNLNHDAMYWYRQDPGQGLRLIYYSQIVNDFQKGDIAEGYSVSREKKESFPLTVTSAQKNPTAFYLCASSITWGTEPQHFGDGTRLSIL.

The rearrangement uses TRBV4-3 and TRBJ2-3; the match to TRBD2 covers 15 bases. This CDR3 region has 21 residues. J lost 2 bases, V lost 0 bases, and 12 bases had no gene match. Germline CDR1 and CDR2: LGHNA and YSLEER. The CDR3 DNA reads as TGCGCCAGCAGCCAAGATTCCCCCAGGACTAGCGGGGGGGTTCTCACAGATACGCAGTATTTT. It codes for CASSQDSPRTSGGVLTDTQYF.

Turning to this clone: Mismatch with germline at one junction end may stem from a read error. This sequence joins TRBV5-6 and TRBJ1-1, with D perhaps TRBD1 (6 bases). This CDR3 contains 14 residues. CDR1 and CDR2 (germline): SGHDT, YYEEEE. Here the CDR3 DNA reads TGTGCCAGCAGCCTGGGACATGTGAACACTGAAGATTTCTTT. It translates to CASSLGHVNTEDFF.

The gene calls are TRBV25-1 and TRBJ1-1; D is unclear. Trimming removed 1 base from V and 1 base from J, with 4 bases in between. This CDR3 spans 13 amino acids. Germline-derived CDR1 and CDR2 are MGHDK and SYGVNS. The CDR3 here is CASSESPNTEAFF. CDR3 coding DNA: TGTGCCAGCAGTGAATCTCCGAACACTGAAGCTTTCTTT.

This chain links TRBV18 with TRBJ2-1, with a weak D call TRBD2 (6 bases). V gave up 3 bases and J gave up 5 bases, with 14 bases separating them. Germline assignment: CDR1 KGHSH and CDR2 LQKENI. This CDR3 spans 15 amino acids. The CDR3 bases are TGTGCCAGCTCACCTCCGAGGGGAGGCGACAATGAGCAGTTCTTC. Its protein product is CASSPPRGGDNEQFF.

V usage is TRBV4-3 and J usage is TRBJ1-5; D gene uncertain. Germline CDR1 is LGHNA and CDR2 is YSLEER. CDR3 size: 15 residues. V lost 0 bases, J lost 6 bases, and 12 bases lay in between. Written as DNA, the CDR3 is TGCGCCAGCAGCCAAGAGAAGCGGGCTGGTCAGCCCCAGCATTTT. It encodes CASSQEKRAGQPQHF.

The CDR3 nucleotides read TGCGCCAGCAGCTCAAACATTAATATGGTGCAGGGTCAGAACTATGGCTACACCTTC. Amino acids: CASSSNINMVQGQNYGYTF. The rearrangement uses TRBV5-1 and TRBJ1-2; possible D gene TRBD1, 5 bases. In germline, CDR1 is SGHRS, CDR2 YFSETQ. Trimming stripped 3 bases from V and 2 bases from J, with 26 bases between. The CDR3 extends over 19 amino acids.

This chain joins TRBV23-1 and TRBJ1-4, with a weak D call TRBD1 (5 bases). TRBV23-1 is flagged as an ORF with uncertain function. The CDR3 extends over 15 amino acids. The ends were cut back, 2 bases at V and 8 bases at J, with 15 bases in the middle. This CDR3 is CASSQPQGITEKLFF. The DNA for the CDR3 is TGCGCCAGCAGTCAACCTCAGGGAATTACGGAAAAACTGTTTTTT.

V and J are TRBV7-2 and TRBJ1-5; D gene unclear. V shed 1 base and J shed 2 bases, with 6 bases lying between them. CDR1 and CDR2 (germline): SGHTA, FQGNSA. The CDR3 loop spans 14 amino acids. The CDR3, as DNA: TGTGCCAGCAGCTTAGGGGCAGGCAATCAGCCCCAGCATTTT. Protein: CASSLGAGNQPQHF.

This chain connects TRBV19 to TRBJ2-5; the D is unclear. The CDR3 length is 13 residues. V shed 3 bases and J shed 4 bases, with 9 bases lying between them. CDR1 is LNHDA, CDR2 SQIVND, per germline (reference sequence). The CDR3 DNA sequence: TGTGCCAGTAGTATTAGAGAGCGAGAGACCCAGTACTTC. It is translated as CASSIRERETQYF.

CDR3 in DNA: TGTGCCAGCAGCTTAGAAAGCGGAGGGAGCCAAGAGACCCAGTACTTC. Translated: CASSLESGGSQETQYF. J is TRBJ2-5 and V is TRBV13; maybe TRBD2 (6 bases). V dropped 1 base and J dropped 1 base, with 13 bases sitting between them. Germline loops: CDR1 PRHDT, CDR2 FYEKMQ (reference sequence). This CDR3 region has 16 residues. The whole variable domain, remainder taken from reference TRBV13 and TRBJ2-5, is AAGVIQSPRHLIKEKRETATLKCYPIPRHDTVYWYQQGPGQDPQFLISFYEKMQSDKGSIPDRFSAQQFSDYHSELNMSSLELGDSALYFCASSLESGGSQETQYFGPGTRLLVL.

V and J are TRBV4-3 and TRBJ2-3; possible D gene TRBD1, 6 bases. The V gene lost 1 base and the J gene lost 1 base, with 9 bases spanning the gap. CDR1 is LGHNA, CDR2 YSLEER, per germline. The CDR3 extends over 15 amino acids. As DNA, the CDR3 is TGCGCCAGCAGCCAAGCCCGACAGGGCACAGATACGCAGTATTTT. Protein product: CASSQARQGTDTQYF.

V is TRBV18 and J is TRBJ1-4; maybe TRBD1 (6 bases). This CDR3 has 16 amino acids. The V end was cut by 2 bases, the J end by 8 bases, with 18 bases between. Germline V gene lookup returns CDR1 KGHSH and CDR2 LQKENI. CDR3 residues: CASSPTGTPLGEKLFF. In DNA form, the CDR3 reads TGTGCCAGCTCACCAACAGGGACCCCTCTGGGGGAAAAACTGTTTTTT.

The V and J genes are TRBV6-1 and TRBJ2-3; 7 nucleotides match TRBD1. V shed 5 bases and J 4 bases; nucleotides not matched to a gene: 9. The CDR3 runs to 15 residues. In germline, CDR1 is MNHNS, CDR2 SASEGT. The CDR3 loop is CASSRGGQEADTQYF. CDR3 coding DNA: TGTGCCAGCAGTCGGGGCGGACAGGAGGCAGATACGCAGTATTTT.

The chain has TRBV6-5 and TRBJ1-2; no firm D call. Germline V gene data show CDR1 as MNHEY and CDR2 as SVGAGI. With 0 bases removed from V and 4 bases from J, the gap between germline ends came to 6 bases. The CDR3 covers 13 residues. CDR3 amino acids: CASSYSTGYGYTF. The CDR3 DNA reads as TGTGCCAGCAGTTACTCCACGGGCTATGGCTACACCTTC.

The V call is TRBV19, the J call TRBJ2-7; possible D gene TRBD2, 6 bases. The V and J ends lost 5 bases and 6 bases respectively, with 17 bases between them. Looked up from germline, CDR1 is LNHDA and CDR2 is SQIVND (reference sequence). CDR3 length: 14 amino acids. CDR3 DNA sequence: TGTGCCAGTAGTCCTTTGCGTCAGGAGGGCGAGCAGTACTTC. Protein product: CASSPLRQEGEQYF.

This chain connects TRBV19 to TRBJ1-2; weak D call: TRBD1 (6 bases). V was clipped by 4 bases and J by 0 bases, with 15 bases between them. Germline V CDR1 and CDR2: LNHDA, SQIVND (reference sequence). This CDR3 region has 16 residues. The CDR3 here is CASSTDWGGANYGYTF. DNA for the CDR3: TGTGCCAGTAGTACCGACTGGGGGGGCGCTAACTATGGCTACACCTTC.

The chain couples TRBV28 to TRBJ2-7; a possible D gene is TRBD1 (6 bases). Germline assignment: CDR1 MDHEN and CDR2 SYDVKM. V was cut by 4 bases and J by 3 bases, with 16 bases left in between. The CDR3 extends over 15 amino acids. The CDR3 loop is CASSWGRARGYEQYF. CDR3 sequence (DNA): TGTGCCAGCAGTTGGGGACGGGCCAGGGGCTACGAGCAGTACTTC.

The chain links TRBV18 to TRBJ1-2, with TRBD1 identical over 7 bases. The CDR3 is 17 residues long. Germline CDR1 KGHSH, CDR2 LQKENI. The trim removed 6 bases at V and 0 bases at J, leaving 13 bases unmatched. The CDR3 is CASSPRQGQGTNYGYTF. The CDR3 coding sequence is TGTGCCAGCTCCCCGCGACAGGGTCAAGGAACTAACTATGGCTACACCTTC.

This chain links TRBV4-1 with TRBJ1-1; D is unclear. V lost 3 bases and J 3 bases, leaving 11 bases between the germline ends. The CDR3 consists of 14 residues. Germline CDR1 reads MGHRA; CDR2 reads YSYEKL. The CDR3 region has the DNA TGCGCCAGCAGCCACCCAGGATCATACACTGAAGCTTTCTTT. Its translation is CASSHPGSYTEAFF.

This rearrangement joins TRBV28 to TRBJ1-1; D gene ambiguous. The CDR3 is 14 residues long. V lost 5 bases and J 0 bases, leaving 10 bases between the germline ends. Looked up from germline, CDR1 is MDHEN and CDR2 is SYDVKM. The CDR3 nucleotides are TGTGCCAGCAGTATCCTGGGCATGAACACTGAAGCTTTCTTT. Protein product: CASSILGMNTEAFF. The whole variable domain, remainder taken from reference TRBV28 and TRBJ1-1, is DVKVTQSSRYLVKRTGEKVFLECVQDMDHENMFWYRQDPGLGLRLIYFSYDVKMKEKGDIPEGYSVSREKKERFSLILESASTNQTSMYLCASSILGMNTEAFFGQGTRLTVV.

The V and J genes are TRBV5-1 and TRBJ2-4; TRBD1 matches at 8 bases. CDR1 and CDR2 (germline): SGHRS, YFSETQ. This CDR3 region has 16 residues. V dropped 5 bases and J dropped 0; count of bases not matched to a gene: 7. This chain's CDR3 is CASRQQGDLAKNIQYF. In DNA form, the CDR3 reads TGCGCCAGCAGACAACAGGGGGATTTAGCCAAAAACATTCAGTACTTC.

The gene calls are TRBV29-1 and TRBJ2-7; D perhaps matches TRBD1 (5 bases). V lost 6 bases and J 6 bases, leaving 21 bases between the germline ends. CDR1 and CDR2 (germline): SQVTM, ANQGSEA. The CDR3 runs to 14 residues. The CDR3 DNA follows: TGCAGCGTCTCGAGCAGCTCGCTAAGGGGCGAGCAGTACTTC. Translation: CSVSSSSLRGEQYF.

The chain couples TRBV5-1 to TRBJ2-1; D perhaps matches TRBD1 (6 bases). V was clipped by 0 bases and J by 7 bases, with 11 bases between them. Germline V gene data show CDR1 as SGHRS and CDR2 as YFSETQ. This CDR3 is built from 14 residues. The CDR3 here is CASSLGGPINEQFF. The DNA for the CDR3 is TGCGCCAGCAGCTTGGGGGGGCCTATAAATGAGCAGTTCTTC.

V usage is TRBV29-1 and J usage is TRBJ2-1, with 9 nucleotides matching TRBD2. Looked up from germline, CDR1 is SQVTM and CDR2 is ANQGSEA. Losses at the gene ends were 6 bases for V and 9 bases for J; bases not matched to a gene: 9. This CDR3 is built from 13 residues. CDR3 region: CSVGLAGISEQFF. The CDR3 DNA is TGCAGCGTCGGTCTAGCGGGGATAAGTGAGCAGTTCTTC.

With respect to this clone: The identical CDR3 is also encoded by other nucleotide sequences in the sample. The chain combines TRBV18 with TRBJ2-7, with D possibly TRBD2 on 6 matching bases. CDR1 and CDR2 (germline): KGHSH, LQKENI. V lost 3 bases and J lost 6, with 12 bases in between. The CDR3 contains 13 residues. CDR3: CASSPPGALEQYF. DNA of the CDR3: TGTGCCAGCTCACCCCCGGGAGCTCTCGAGCAGTACTTC.